This T cell receptor beta chain was obtained from a study of blood T cell repertoires in COVID-19. Whole-study context: Samples of COVID-19 (acute and convalescent) were obtained from the United States, Italy and Spain. PBMCs, B-cell-depleted T cells, or T cells were the source of the cDNA or gDNA that made up the material.

Only one count was recorded for this clone. Germline V lookup: CDR1 MDHEN, CDR2 SYDVKM. The J segment lost 2 bases and the V segment lost 3 bases, leaving 3 bases of the junction unmatched. This CDR3 is 14 amino acids long. In the original analysis: Amplifying reference gene primers gave estimates of nucleated cell counts. Sequencing was performed with immunoSEQ multiplex PCR; in TCRdb, only in-frame clones are kept and a portion is missing. V and J calls and clone size come straight from that table; D and trimming were deduced from the DNA. The sample includes about 120,000 clones, over 65% of them seen just once.

Sequenced sample: peripheral blood. This TCR was sampled from a man aged 60 to 75 with acute or convalescent COVID-19. This chain connects TRBV28 to TRBJ1-2, with 7 bases aligning to TRBD1. The CDR3 is CASSFETGNYGYTF. CDR3 coding DNA: TGTGCCAGCAGTTTCGAGACAGGGAACTATGGCTACACCTTC.